This T cell receptor (beta chain) comes out of a study of T cells in Graves' hyperthyroidism and ophthalmopathy. Study outcomes and limitations: Most thyroid clonotypes expanded above 0.001 were also detected in blood.

A remark on this clonotype: Its target is unknown. This CDR3 fails to terminate in the conserved phenylalanine or tryptophan, so it likely reflects a read error.

Fresh 10 ml peripheral blood yielded PBMCs. The germline V gene has CDR1 SGHNT and CDR2 YYREEE (reference sequence). Unmatched junction bases numbered 13, after V lost 4 bases and J lost 4 bases. The CDR3 consists of 16 residues. The investigators amplified TCR beta CDR3 regions from RNA transcripts. Using the HTBI primer set, a first-round RT-PCR was run on the TCR CDR3. One entry per CDR3 protein results from TCRdb running MiXCR on the multiplex PCR reads. The table shows roughly 720,000 distinct CDR3 sequences, with 17% occurring only once. Sequenced material: blood. This chain joins TRBV5-4 and TRBJ1-2; 7 positions agree with TRBD1. The receptor's source is a man aged 50 or older with Graves' hyperthyroidism. CDR3 in DNA: TGTGCCAGCAGCCCCAAGTCGAGACAGGGTGGCTATGGCTACACCCTC. Encoded protein: CASSPKSRQGGYGYTL.